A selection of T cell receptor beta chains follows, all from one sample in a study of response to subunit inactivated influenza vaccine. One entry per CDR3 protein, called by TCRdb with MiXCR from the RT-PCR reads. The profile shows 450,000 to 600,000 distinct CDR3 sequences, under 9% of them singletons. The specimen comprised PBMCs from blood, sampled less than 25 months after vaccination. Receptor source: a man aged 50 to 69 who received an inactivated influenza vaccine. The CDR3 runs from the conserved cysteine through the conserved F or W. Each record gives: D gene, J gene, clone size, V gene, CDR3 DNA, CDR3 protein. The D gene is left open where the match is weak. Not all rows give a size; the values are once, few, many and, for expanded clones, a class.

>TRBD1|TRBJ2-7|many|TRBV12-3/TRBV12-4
TGTGCCAGCAGTCGGGGACAGGTCGGGTACGAGCAGTACTTC
CASSRGQVGYEQYF
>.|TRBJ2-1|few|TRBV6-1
TGTGCCAGCAGTGAAGCGGGCACTAGCCGAAATGAGCAGTTCTTC
CASSEAGTSRNEQFF
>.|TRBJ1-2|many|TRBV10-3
TGTGCCATCAGACCGACAGGACCAAACTATGGCTACACCTTC
CAIRPTGPNYGYTF
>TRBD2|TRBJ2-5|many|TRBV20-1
TGCAGTGCTAGACAGCGGGGGAGCCAGTACTTC
CSARQRGSQYF
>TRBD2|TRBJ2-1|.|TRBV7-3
TGTGCCAGCAGCTTAACGGGCGGGAGTAGGGATGAGCAGTTCTTT
CASSLTGGSRDEQFF
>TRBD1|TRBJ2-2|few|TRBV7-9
TGTGCCAGCAGAGAAGACAGGGGTCTCACCGGGGAGCTGTTTTTT
CASREDRGLTGELFF
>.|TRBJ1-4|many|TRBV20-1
TGCAGTGCTAGGGCCAGCCTTAATGAAAAACTGTTTTTT
CSARASLNEKLFF
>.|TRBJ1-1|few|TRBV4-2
TGTGCCAGCAGCCAAGATCAGTGGGCAGGGAACACTGAAGCTTTCTTT
CASSQDQWAGNTEAFF
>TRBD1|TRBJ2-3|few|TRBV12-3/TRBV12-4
TGTGCCAGCAGTTCCCGGGGACAGGGCGGAGATACGCAGTATTTT
CASSSRGQGGDTQYF
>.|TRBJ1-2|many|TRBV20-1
TGCAGTGCTTCTACTACAGGGAGCTATGGCTACACCTTC
CSASTTGSYGYTF
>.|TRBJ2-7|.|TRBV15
TGTGCCACCAGCCTATGGGACGGGAGCTCCTACGAGCAGTACTTC
CATSLWDGSSYEQYF
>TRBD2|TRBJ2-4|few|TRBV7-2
TGTGCCAGCAGCTCCATTAGCGGGAGAGGGGCCAAAAACATTCAGTACTTC
CASSSISGRGAKNIQYF
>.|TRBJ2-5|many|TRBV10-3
TGTGCCATCAGTGAGTCCCCCGGGGAGACCCAGTACTTC
CAISESPGETQYF
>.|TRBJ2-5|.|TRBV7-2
TGTGCCAGCAGCTTCTTCAGGGAGGAGACCCAGTACTTC
CASSFFREETQYF
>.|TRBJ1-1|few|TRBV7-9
TGTGCCAGCAGCTTAGACAGGGTACTCATCACTGAAGCTTTCTTT
CASSLDRVLITEAFF
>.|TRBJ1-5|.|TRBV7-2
TGTGCCAGCAGCCACACAGGGTATAGCAATCAGCCCCAGCATTTT
CASSHTGYSNQPQHF
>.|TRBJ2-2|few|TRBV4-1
TGCGCCAGCAGCCAACTACCATGGGGTACCGGGGAGCTGTTTTTT
CASSQLPWGTGELFF
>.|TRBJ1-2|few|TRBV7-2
TGTGCCAGCAGCCCTCGAGGGGCCTTAAAAAACTATGGCTACACCTTC
CASSPRGALKNYGYTF